This TCR beta chain was found in a study of beta chain features in type 1 diabetes (dated by TCRdb to 2017 to 2018). Notes on the research overall: Mean age, gender distribution, total cell number and subset yield were not different between patients and healthy donors. Regulatory and stem cell-like memory subsets were obtained from only 8 patients and about 8 healthy donors, while naive and central memory subsets were obtained from all 30 or so donors. In the study, recently diagnosed type 1 diabetes patients and matched healthy donors were compared on the TCRB repertoires of their sorted circulating CD4+ T cell subsets. A total of around 110,000,000 sorted cells were examined across all samples, and a strong correlation was observed between cell number per subset and RNA yield.

All of the isolated RNA was reverse transcribed with the High Capacity cDNA Reverse Transcription Kit, so expressed TCRB transcripts were sequenced. Naive, central memory and regulatory T cell samples underwent deep immunoSEQ sequencing, averaging about 3.57 million total reads per sample. After sorted cells were lysed in RLT buffer, RNA was extracted with DNase-treated RNeasy Micro or Mini kits, with the choice depending on cell number. Each cell subset was processed on its own to prevent cross-contamination, while patient and healthy donor samples were processed together. Using the immunoSEQ multiplex PCR, TCRB sequences were amplified from cDNA into 87-bp fragments spanning the CDR3 region. Amplicons were sequenced on the Illumina HiSeq platform. On the study's bioinformatics: Synthetic template baselines were used to correct PCR bias computationally, reads within Hamming distance 2 were collapsed, and singletons that could not be merged were discarded. Reads were aligned to IMGT to assign V, D and J genes, CDR3 length, and insertions or deletions at six rearrangement sites. Within each subset, clonotype counts were normalized to sorted cell number, and only after that were true diversity and Gini coefficients computed with the tcR R package. The overlap coefficient, calculated on TCRB nucleotide sequences, was used to measure repertoire sharing. Out-of-frame TCRB sequences from naive cells were analyzed to stand in for the pre-selection repertoire. TCRdb mirrors the immuneACCESS table, restricted to in-frame sequences. Some clones are absent from its copies; in checked studies, under half trace to an unresolved V gene, and the reason for the others is unknown. That table furnishes V, J and clone size, whereas the DNA furnished D and trimming. Counted in this sample were approximately 470,000 clones; over 25% of them appeared once. The biggest ten clones account for more than 0.055% of the sample.

What the study reported, not specific to this receptor: Because cDNA was sequenced instead of genomic DNA, highly expressing activated cells could be over-represented, though the groups showed no difference in activation or CD3 levels. Shorter templates might be favored by PCR, yet because patient and control samples were amplified and corrected together, any such skew would affect both groups equally. Type 1 diabetes patients showed a moderate but significant shortening of TCRB CDR3 length in all four CD4+ subsets. Because the HLA sub-analyses included only small numbers of individuals, any influence of HLA type on TCRB rearrangement was left unresolved. At VDJ recombination sites, patients with type 1 diabetes made fewer insertions and deleted more nucleotides, a pattern implying thymic rearrangement abnormalities. Naive, central memory and regulatory TCRB repertoires appeared to be more similar among patients than among healthy donors.

A single peripheral blood draw of around 120 mL on average was collected from each donor into heparinised tubes. A BD FACSAria II and a panel including CD45RO, CCR7, CD25, CD127, CD95 and CD27 were used to sort naive, central memory, regulatory and stem cell-like memory CD4+ T cells. A purity above 95% was achieved for all sorted populations. Right away, PBMCs were isolated by Lymphoprep density gradient centrifugation and were stained directly, with no culture step. So that batch effects would be minimized, each experiment stained and sorted samples in pairs, pairing one healthy donor with one patient. Details on this clone: It lacks a known antigen. Base quality data are lacking; no much larger clone is found one base away. Additional DNA sequences in this sample encode the identical CDR3.

The CDR3 covers 11 residues, taking in both the cysteine and the phenylalanine. The DNA shown is the 33-base CDR3, in frame from base 1. The germline V gene (reference sequence) supplies CDR1 SEHNR and CDR2 FQNEAQ. The V and J ends are trimmed by 1 base and 5 bases, leaving 2 bases between them. What was sequenced was naive CD4+ T cells from blood. What the cell subset or site label conveys for this sample: true naive CD4+ T cells. Recombination connected TRBV7-9 to TRBJ1-1, with the D gene too uncertain to name. This clonotype was obtained from a man aged 18 to 29 in good health. The sequenced DNA: TGTGCCAGCAGCTTAGATACTGAAGCTTTCTTT. Its coded protein is CASSLDTEAFF.